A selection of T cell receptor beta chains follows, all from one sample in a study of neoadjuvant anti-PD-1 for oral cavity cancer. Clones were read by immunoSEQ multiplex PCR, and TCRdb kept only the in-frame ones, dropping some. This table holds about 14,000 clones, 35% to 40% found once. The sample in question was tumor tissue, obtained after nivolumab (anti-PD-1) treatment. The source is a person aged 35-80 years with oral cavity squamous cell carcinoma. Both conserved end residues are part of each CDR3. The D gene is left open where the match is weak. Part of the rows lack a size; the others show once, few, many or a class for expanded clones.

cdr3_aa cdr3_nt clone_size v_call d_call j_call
CASHRDRVSDTEAFF TGTGCCAGCCATCGGGACAGGGTATCGGACACTGAAGCTTTCTTT NA TRBV27 TRBD1 TRBJ1-1
CASSMELDRGNQPQHF TGTGCCAGTAGTATGGAATTGGACAGGGGTAATCAGCCCCAGCATTTT NA TRBV19 TRBD1 TRBJ1-5
CASSSQGAGELFF TGTGCCAGCAGTTCACAGGGGGCCGGGGAGCTGTTTTTT few TRBV7-9 TRBD1 TRBJ2-2
CASSLAQAGADTQYF TGCGCCAGCAGCTTGGCCCAGGCTGGCGCAGATACGCAGTATTTT NA TRBV5-1 NA TRBJ2-3
CAITPGGDQPQHF TGTGCCATCACCCCGGGGGGGGATCAGCCCCAGCATTTT NA TRBV10-3 NA TRBJ1-5
CASSIGGALNEQFF TGTGCCAGTAGTATCGGGGGGGCCCTCAATGAGCAGTTCTTC NA TRBV19 TRBD2 TRBJ2-1
CSVEARTGGYSGANVLTF TGCAGCGTTGAAGCCCGGACAGGTGGTTACTCTGGGGCCAACGTCCTGACTTTC NA TRBV29-1 TRBD1 TRBJ2-6
CASSLSGGSYEQYF TGTGCCAGCAGCCTATCAGGGGGTTCTTACGAGCAGTACTTC few TRBV7-8 TRBD1 TRBJ2-7
CASSLGSTGYGYTF TGTGCCAGCAGCTTAGGTTCTACGGGTTATGGCTACACCTTC many TRBV7-2 NA TRBJ1-2
CASSTPMGRQPQHF TGTGCCAGCAGTACCCCAATGGGTCGTCAGCCCCAGCATTTT many TRBV28 NA TRBJ1-5
CASSLQNGYTF TGTGCCAGCAGCTTACAAAACGGCTACACCTTC NA TRBV5-6 NA TRBJ1-2
CASSIEGSDTQYF TGTGCCAGTAGTATAGAGGGCTCAGATACGCAGTATTTT few TRBV19 NA TRBJ2-3
CSATGRAGSTDTQYF TGCAGCGCCACGGGTAGGGCAGGGAGCACAGATACGCAGTATTTT few TRBV29-1 NA TRBJ2-3
CASSARQGLNSGANVLTF TGTGCCAGCAGCGCGAGACAGGGTTTAAACTCTGGGGCCAACGTCCTGACTTTC NA TRBV9 TRBD1 TRBJ2-6
CASSTGDRVSFGEQYF TGTGCCAGTAGTACCGGGGACAGGGTCAGCTTCGGCGAGCAGTACTTC NA TRBV19 TRBD1 TRBJ2-7
CASSTGGYGYTF TGTGCCAGCAGCACAGGGGGCTATGGCTACACCTTC few TRBV5-5 TRBD1 TRBJ1-2
CATSRVRLIHQETQYF TGTGCCACCAGCAGAGTGCGTCTTATTCACCAAGAGACCCAGTACTTC NA TRBV15 NA TRBJ2-5
CASSQDGGYEQYF TGCGCCAGCAGCCAAGATGGGGGGTACGAGCAGTACTTC many TRBV4-3 NA TRBJ2-7
CASSPSRSSGRENTEAFF TGCGCCAGCAGTCCTAGTAGATCTTCAGGGAGGGAGAACACTGAAGCTTTCTTT once TRBV23-1 NA TRBJ1-1
CASSASGTGGEYEQYF TGTGCCAGCAGTGCCTCCGGGACAGGGGGCGAGTACGAGCAGTACTTC few TRBV6-1 TRBD1 TRBJ2-7
CASSVGNVNSPLHF TGTGCCAGCAGTGTCGGCAATGTGAATTCACCCCTCCACTTT NA TRBV2 NA TRBJ1-6
CASSQTGFNYGYTF TGTGCCAGCAGCCAAACAGGATTTAACTATGGCTACACCTTC NA TRBV14 NA TRBJ1-2
CASSPRIGTTPLYNEQFF TGCGCCAGCAGCCCAAGGATTGGGACTACTCCCCTCTACAATGAGCAGTTCTTC NA TRBV5-4 TRBD2 TRBJ2-1
CASGLGGGNQPQHF TGTGCCAGCGGCCTGGGGGGGGGCAATCAGCCCCAGCATTTT NA TRBV6-5 NA TRBJ1-5
CASSEWGGGGKDGYTF TGTGCCAGCAGTGAATGGGGGGGAGGTGGGAAGGATGGCTACACCTTC few TRBV2 NA TRBJ1-2
CASSLTSGGPSSYNEQFF TGTGCCAGCAGCTTAACTAGCGGGGGCCCGAGCTCCTACAATGAGCAGTTCTTC NA TRBV7-3 TRBD2 TRBJ2-1
CATSGGTPGVETQYF TGTGCCACCAGCGGCGGGACTCCCGGAGTTGAGACCCAGTACTTC few TRBV15 NA TRBJ2-5
CARRSRQLNTEAFF TGTGCCAGGCGATCCAGACAGTTGAACACTGAAGCTTTCTTT few TRBV19 NA TRBJ1-1
CTSNPRLWFGANVLTF TGCACCAGCAACCCCCGGCTGTGGTTCGGGGCCAACGTCCTGACTTTC NA TRBV1 NA TRBJ2-6
CASSNGWDRGYNEQFF TGTGCCAGCAGTAACGGGTGGGACAGGGGCTACAATGAGCAGTTCTTC few TRBV6-6 TRBD1 TRBJ2-1
CASSYLTRATGELFF TGTGCCAGCAGTTACCTTACCAGGGCCACCGGGGAGCTGTTTTTT few TRBV6-6 NA TRBJ2-2
CASSYSPGAETQYF TGTGCCAGCAGTTACTCGCCGGGTGCCGAGACCCAGTACTTC NA TRBV6-6 NA TRBJ2-5
CASSHIIPDPEAFF TGTGCCAGCAGTCACATCATCCCCGACCCCGAAGCTTTCTTT NA TRBV6-5 NA TRBJ1-1
CASSRDHSGGETQYF TGCGCCAGCAGCCGGGATCATTCTGGGGGTGAGACCCAGTACTTC NA TRBV4-1 NA TRBJ2-5
CASSGDRGYQAFF TGTGCCAGCAGCGGGGACAGGGGATATCAAGCTTTCTTT NA TRBV9 TRBD1 TRBJ1-1
CASSRTGGEAFF TGTGCCAGCAGCAGGACAGGGGGAGAAGCTTTCTTT NA TRBV5-4 TRBD1 TRBJ1-1
CASSINRGQGEAFF TGTGCCAGTAGTATAAACAGGGGGCAGGGTGAAGCTTTCTTT NA TRBV19 TRBD1 TRBJ1-1
CASSERGNQGLDSPLHF TGTGCCAGCAGTGAAAGGGGAAATCAGGGATTGGATTCACCCCTCCACTTT NA TRBV2 NA TRBJ1-6
CAWSAGGSHNEQFF TGTGCCTGGAGTGCAGGGGGCTCACACAATGAGCAGTTCTTC NA TRBV30 TRBD1 TRBJ2-1
CASSSAIQGRGYTF TGTGCCAGCAGCTCAGCAATCCAGGGGAGAGGCTACACCTTC large TRBV7-8 NA TRBJ1-2
CASSLGGAAGELFF TGTGCCAGCAGCTTGGGTGGGGCGGCCGGGGAGCTGTTTTTT few TRBV5-6 NA TRBJ2-2
CAISEAGATGELFF TGTGCCATCAGTGAAGCGGGGGCCACCGGGGAGCTGTTTTTT few TRBV10-3 TRBD2 TRBJ2-2
CASSSTGSGGAFYNEQFF TGTGCCAGCAGCTCCACGGGTAGCGGGGGGGCCTTCTACAATGAGCAGTTCTTC NA TRBV11-3 TRBD2 TRBJ2-1
CASSLTGLGNTEAFF TGTGCCAGCAGCTTGACAGGGCTGGGGAACACTGAAGCTTTCTTT few TRBV7-2 TRBD1 TRBJ1-1
CASSQGTGEYSPLHF TGCGCCAGCAGCCAAGGGACAGGGGAATATTCACCCCTCCACTTT NA TRBV4-1 TRBD1 TRBJ1-6
CASSYSGQGGQPQHF TGTGCCAGCAGTTACTCCGGCCAGGGTGGTCAGCCCCAGCATTTT NA TRBV6-5 NA TRBJ1-5
CASSRRTGTTGELFF TGTGCCAGCAGCAGACGGACAGGGACCACCGGGGAGCTGTTTTTT medium-sized TRBV2 TRBD1 TRBJ2-2
CASSLEGYEQYF TGTGCCAGCAGCTTGGAGGGTTACGAGCAGTACTTC few TRBV5-6 NA TRBJ2-7
CASPTLGTNEQFF TGTGCCAGCCCTACCCTAGGGACCAATGAGCAGTTCTTC many TRBV2 NA TRBJ2-1